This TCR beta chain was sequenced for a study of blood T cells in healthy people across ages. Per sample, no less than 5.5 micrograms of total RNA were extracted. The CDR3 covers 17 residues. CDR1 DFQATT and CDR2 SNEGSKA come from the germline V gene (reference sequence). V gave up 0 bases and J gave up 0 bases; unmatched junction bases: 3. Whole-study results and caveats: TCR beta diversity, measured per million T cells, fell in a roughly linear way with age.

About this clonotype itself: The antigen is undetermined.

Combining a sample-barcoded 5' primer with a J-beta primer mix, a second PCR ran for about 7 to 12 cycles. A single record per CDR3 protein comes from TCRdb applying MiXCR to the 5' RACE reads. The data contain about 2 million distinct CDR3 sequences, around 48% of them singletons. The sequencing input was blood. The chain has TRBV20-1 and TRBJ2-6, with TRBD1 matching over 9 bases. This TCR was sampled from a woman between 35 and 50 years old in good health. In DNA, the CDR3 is TGCAGTGCTAGAGATCCGGGACAGGGCTCTGGGGCCAACGTCCTGACTTTC. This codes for CSARDPGQGSGANVLTF.